The rows below give T cell receptor beta chains drawn from one sample of a study of blood T cell repertoires in COVID-19. Assay: immunoSEQ multiplex PCR; the TCRdb copy retains only in-frame clones and omits some. Of roughly 160,000 clones detected, about 85% appear once; the ten largest clones hold around 5%. Sequenced sample: peripheral blood. Receptors were obtained from a woman aged 45 to 65 with COVID-19, enrolled during active disease. Both conserved end residues are part of each CDR3. A D gene is named only where the DNA matches it firmly. Not all rows give a size; the values are once, few, many and, for expanded clones, a class.

clone_size: once; d_call: TRBD1; v_call: TRBV4-1; j_call: TRBJ2-1; cdr3_aa: CASSQPTGGEYYEQFF; cdr3_nt: TGCGCCAGCAGCCAACCGACAGGGGGCGAATACTATGAGCAGTTCTTC
clone_size: .; d_call: TRBD1; v_call: TRBV20-1; j_call: TRBJ2-5; cdr3_aa: CSASEQGETQYF; cdr3_nt: TGCAGTGCTAGTGAACAGGGGGAGACCCAGTACTTC
clone_size: .; d_call: TRBD1; v_call: TRBV7-8; j_call: TRBJ1-3; cdr3_aa: CASSIRGPNSGNTIYF; cdr3_nt: TGTGCCAGCAGCATCAGGGGGCCTAACTCTGGAAACACCATATATTTT
clone_size: .; d_call: TRBD2; v_call: TRBV11-2; j_call: TRBJ2-1; cdr3_aa: CASSPQESGGYEQFF; cdr3_nt: TGTGCCAGCAGCCCTCAGGAATCGGGGGGGTATGAGCAGTTCTTC
clone_size: .; d_call: TRBD1; v_call: TRBV5-6; j_call: TRBJ1-5; cdr3_aa: CASSWGQGNQPQHF; cdr3_nt: TGTGCCAGCAGCTGGGGACAGGGCAATCAGCCCCAGCATTTT
clone_size: .; d_call: TRBD1; v_call: TRBV7-9; j_call: TRBJ2-1; cdr3_aa: CAITGQGVEQFF; cdr3_nt: TGTGCCATTACCGGACAGGGGGTTGAGCAGTTCTTC
clone_size: .; d_call: .; v_call: TRBV5-5; j_call: TRBJ2-7; cdr3_aa: CASSLLDQSSYEQYF; cdr3_nt: TGTGCCAGCAGCTTGCTAGACCAGAGCTCCTACGAGCAGTACTTC
clone_size: .; d_call: TRBD1; v_call: TRBV7-2; j_call: TRBJ2-2; cdr3_aa: CASSSSGTGLTGELFF; cdr3_nt: TGTGCCAGCAGCTCTTCCGGGACAGGGTTAACAGGGGAGCTGTTTTTT
clone_size: once; d_call: .; v_call: TRBV5-4; j_call: TRBJ2-7; cdr3_aa: CASSQDSRSYEQYF; cdr3_nt: TGTGCCAGCAGCCAGGACAGCCGGTCCTACGAGCAGTACTTC
clone_size: .; d_call: .; v_call: TRBV24-1; j_call: TRBJ1-6; cdr3_aa: CATPGGGGYCNSPLHF; cdr3_nt: TGTGCCACCCCCGGGGGCGGGGGCTACTGTAATTCACCCCTCCACTTT
clone_size: .; d_call: .; v_call: TRBV3-1/TRBV3-2; j_call: TRBJ1-5; cdr3_aa: CASSRSEDQPQHF; cdr3_nt: TGTGCCAGCAGCCGATCAGAGGATCAGCCCCAGCATTTT
clone_size: few; d_call: .; v_call: TRBV6-4; j_call: TRBJ1-2; cdr3_aa: CASSAEAFPRGGYTF; cdr3_nt: TGTGCCAGCAGCGCGGAGGCATTTCCCCGAGGGGGCTACACCTTC
clone_size: .; d_call: .; v_call: TRBV6-5; j_call: TRBJ2-3; cdr3_aa: CASSSEWSSGDTQYF; cdr3_nt: TGTGCCAGCAGCTCCGAATGGTCCTCGGGAGATACGCAGTATTTT
clone_size: .; d_call: .; v_call: TRBV28; j_call: TRBJ1-5; cdr3_aa: CASTTTAIHQPQHF; cdr3_nt: TGTGCCAGCACGACGACAGCGATCCATCAGCCCCAGCATTTT
clone_size: .; d_call: .; v_call: TRBV4-2; j_call: TRBJ1-1; cdr3_aa: CASSFQQGSAEAFF; cdr3_nt: TGTGCCAGCAGCTTTCAACAGGGATCGGCTGAAGCTTTCTTT
clone_size: once; d_call: TRBD1; v_call: TRBV6-5; j_call: TRBJ2-1; cdr3_aa: CASSKRQGVSNEQFF; cdr3_nt: TGTGCCAGCAGTAAAAGACAGGGAGTCAGCAATGAGCAGTTCTTC
clone_size: .; d_call: TRBD2; v_call: TRBV2; j_call: TRBJ2-5; cdr3_aa: CASGRGEAGAFQETQYF; cdr3_nt: TGTGCCAGCGGGAGGGGAGAAGCGGGGGCCTTCCAAGAGACCCAGTACTTC
clone_size: .; d_call: TRBD1; v_call: TRBV18; j_call: TRBJ1-1; cdr3_aa: CASSQQGGDTEAFF; cdr3_nt: TGTGCCAGCTCGCAACAGGGGGGCGACACTGAAGCTTTCTTT
clone_size: .; d_call: TRBD1; v_call: TRBV10-1; j_call: TRBJ1-5; cdr3_aa: CASSQDRVHQPQHF; cdr3_nt: TGCGCCAGCAGTCAAGACAGGGTCCATCAGCCCCAGCATTTT
clone_size: once; d_call: .; v_call: TRBV19; j_call: TRBJ1-1; cdr3_aa: CASSNREVNTEAFF; cdr3_nt: TGTGCCAGTAGTAACAGGGAAGTGAACACTGAAGCTTTCTTT
clone_size: .; d_call: .; v_call: TRBV11-3; j_call: TRBJ1-4; cdr3_aa: CASSKDGVTNEKLFF; cdr3_nt: TGTGCCAGCAGCAAGGACGGGGTCACTAATGAAAAACTGTTTTTT
clone_size: .; d_call: .; v_call: TRBV21-1; j_call: TRBJ2-5; cdr3_aa: CASGGGEETQYF; cdr3_nt: TGTGCCAGCGGGGGGGGAGAAGAGACCCAGTACTTC